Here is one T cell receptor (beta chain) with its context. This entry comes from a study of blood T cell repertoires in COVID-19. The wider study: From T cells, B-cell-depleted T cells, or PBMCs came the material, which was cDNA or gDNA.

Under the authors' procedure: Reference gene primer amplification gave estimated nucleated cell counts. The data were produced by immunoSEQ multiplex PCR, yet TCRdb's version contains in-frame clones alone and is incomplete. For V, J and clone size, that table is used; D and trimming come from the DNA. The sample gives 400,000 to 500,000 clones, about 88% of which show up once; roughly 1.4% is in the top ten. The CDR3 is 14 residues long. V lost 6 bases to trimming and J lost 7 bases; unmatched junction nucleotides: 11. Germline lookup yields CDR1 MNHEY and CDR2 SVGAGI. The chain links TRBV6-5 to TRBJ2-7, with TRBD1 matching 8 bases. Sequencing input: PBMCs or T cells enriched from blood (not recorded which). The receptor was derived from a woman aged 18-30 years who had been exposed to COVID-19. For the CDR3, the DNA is TGTGCCAGCAGAGGACAGGGAGGTTCTTATGAGCAGTACTTC. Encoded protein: CASRGQGGSYEQYF.